This TCR beta chain was recovered during a study of blood T cell repertoires in COVID-19. TCRdb's copy holds only in-frame clones and misses some; the assay was immunoSEQ multiplex PCR. The sample has approximately 190,000 clones, nearly 90% seen once. This clone has more than one count but fewer than ten. The length of the CDR3 is 14 residues. V was shortened by 0 bases and J by 4 bases, with 7 bases between the two germline ends. CDR1 is SGDLS and CDR2 is YYNGEE in the germline V gene. This receptor was obtained from a woman in her forties who had recovered from COVID-19. V gene TRBV9 combines with J gene TRBJ2-2, with a weak D call TRBD1 (5 bases). Material: peripheral blood. As DNA, the CDR3 is TGTGCCAGCAGCGTAGAGGGGATCACCGGGGAGCTGTTTTTT. Translation gives CASSVEGITGELFF.